The clone carrying this T cell receptor beta chain was counted many times. The antigen is undetermined. TCRdb re-derived calls from the 5' RACE reads in MiXCR, one entry per CDR3 protein. The table lists approximately 590,000 distinct CDR3 sequences, nearly 10% of them singletons. This specimen belongs to a study of identical twins. CDR3 length: 15 residues. The V and J ends lost 5 bases and 3 bases respectively, with 16 bases between them. Notes on the study in general: Conclusions were drawn cross-sectionally by statistical analysis, without following the same donors.

These sequences were also reported in another study, on yellow fever vaccine responses in identical twins. Per that study: Reportedly, the response of twins' T cells to the vaccine seemed partly convergent, partly personalized.

This TCR derives from a young woman in good health. This rearrangement joins TRBV12-3 or TRBV12-4 to TRBJ1-1; possible D gene TRBD1, 6 bases. Sequences were obtained from PBMCs. Here the CDR3 reads CASSPDRKSYTEAFF. CDR3 bases: TGTGCCAGCAGTCCCGACAGGAAAAGCTACACTGAAGCTTTCTTT.